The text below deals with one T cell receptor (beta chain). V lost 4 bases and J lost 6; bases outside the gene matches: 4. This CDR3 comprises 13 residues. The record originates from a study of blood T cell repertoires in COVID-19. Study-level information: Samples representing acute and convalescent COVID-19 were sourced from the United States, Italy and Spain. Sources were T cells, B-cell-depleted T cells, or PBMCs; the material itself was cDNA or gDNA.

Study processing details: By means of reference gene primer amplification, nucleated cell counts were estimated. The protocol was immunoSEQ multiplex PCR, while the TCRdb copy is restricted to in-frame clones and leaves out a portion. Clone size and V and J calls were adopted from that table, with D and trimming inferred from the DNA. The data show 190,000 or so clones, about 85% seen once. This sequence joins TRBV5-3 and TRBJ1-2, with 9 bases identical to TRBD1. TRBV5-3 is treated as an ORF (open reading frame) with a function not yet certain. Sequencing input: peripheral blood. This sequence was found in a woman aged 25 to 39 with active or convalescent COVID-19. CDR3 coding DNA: TGTGCCAGAAGCCGTGGACAGGGGAATGGCTACACCTTC. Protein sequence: CARSRGQGNGYTF.